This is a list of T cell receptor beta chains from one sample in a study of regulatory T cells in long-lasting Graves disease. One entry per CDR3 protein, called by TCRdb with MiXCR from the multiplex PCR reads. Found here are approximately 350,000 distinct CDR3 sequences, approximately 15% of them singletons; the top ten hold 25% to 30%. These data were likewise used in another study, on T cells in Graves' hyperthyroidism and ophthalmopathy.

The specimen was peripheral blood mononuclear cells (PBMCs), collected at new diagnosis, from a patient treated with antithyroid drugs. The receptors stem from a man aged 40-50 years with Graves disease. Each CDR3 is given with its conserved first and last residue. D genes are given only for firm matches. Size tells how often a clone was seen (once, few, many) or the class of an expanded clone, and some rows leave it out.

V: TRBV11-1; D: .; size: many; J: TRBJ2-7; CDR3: CASNAGTPSYEQYF; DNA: TGTGCCAGTAACGCCGGGACACCTTCCTACGAGCAGTACTTC
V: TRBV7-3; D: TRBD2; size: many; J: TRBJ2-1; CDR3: CASSLTPGLAGGTYNEQFF; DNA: TGTGCCAGCAGCTTAACGCCGGGGCTAGCGGGGGGAACCTACAATGAGCAGTTCTTC
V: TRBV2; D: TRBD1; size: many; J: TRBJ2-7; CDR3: CASKRDRGYEQYF; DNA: TGTGCCAGCAAGCGGGACAGGGGATACGAGCAGTACTTC
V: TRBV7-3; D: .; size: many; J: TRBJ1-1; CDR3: CASSLSRVTETFF; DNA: TGTGCCAGCAGCTTAAGCAGGGTAACTGAAACTTTCTTT
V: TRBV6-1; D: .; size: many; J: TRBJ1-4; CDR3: CASSTTEVEKLFF; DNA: TGTGCCAGCAGTACGACAGAGGTTGAAAAACTGTTTTTT
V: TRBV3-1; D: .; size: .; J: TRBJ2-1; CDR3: CASSQALSSYNEQFF; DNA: TGTGCCAGCAGCCAAGCGTTATCCTCGTACAATGAGCAGTTCTTC
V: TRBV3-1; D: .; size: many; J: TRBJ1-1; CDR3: CASSPNNKESTEAFF; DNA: TGTGCCAGCAGCCCGAACAACAAGGAGAGCACTGAAGCTTTCTTT
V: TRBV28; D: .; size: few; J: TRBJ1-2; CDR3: CASRLPLGTGGYTF; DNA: TGTGCCAGCCGTCTCCCCCTGGGAACCGGTGGCTACACCTTC
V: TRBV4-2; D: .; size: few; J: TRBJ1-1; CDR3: CASSQDTPTEAFF; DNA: TGTGCCAGCAGCCAAGACACACCCACTGAAGCTTTCTTT
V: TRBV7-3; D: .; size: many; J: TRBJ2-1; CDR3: CASSLYRSSYNEQFF; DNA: TGTGCCAGCAGCTTATACCGGAGCTCCTACAATGAGCAGTTCTTC
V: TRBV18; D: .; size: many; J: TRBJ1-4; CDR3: CASSPTASNEKLFF; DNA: TGTGCCAGCTCGCCGACAGCATCTAATGAAAAACTGTTTTTT
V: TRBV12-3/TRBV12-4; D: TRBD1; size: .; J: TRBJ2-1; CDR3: CASSLGRGQSKGEFF; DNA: TGTGCCAGCAGTTTAGGTCGGGGACAGTCAAAAGGGGAGTTCTTC
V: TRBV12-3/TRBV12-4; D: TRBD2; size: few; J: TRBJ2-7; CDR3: CASSLAGGLEYF; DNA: TGTGCCAGCAGCCTAGCGGGGGGGCTTGAGTACTTC
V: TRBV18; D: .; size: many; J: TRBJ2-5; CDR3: CASSRSLVRETQYF; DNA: TGTGCCAGCTCACGATCTCTAGTCCGAGAGACCCAGTACTTC
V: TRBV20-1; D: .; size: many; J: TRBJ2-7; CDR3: CSARVSRASYEQYF; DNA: TGCAGTGCTAGAGTGTCCAGGGCCTCCTACGAGCAGTACTTC
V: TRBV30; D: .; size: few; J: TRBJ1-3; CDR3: CAWTTGDGNTIYF; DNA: TGTGCCTGGACGACGGGGGATGGAAACACCATATATTTT
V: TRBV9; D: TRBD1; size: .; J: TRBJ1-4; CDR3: CASSAGQGGRANEKLFF; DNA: TGTGCCAGCAGCGCCGGACAGGGTGGTAGGGCTAATGAAAAACTGTTTTTT
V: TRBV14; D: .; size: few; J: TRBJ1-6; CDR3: CASSQNPRIGPGYNSPLHF; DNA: TGTGCCAGCAGCCAAAATCCACGGATAGGGCCTGGCTATAATTCACCCCTCCACTTT
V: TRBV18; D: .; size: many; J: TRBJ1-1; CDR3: CASSPWGRGTEAFF; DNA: TGTGCCAGCTCACCCTGGGGTCGCGGGACTGAAGCTTTCTTT
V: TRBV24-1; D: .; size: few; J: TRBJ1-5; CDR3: CATSDHGPGVGNQPQHF; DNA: TGTGCCACCAGTGACCACGGACCAGGGGTGGGCAATCAGCCCCAGCATTTT
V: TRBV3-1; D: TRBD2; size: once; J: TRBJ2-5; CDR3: CASSLGTSGGDQETQYF; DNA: TGTGCCAGCAGCCTCGGGACTAGCGGGGGCGATCAAGAGACCCAGTACTTC
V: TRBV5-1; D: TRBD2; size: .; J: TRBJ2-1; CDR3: CASSQGLAGEGEFF; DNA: TGCGCCAGCAGCCAGGGACTAGCGGGGGAGGGGGAGTTCTTC
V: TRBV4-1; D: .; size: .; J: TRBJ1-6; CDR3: CAGSQEGKPYNSPLHF; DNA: TGCGCCGGCAGCCAAGAGGGGAAACCCTATAATTCACCCCTCCACTTT
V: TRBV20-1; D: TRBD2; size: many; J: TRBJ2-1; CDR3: CSATSGLRTGGEQFF; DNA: TGCAGTGCGACGTCGGGACTCCGCACGGGGGGTGAGCAGTTCTTC
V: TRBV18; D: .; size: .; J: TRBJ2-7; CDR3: CASSTGHNFPHEQYF; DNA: TGTGCCAGCTCAACGGGACACAATTTCCCCCACGAGCAGTACTTC
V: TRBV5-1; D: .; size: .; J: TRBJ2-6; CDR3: CASSLSAGFPGGANVLTF; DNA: TGCGCCAGCAGCTTAAGCGCGGGTTTCCCGGGAGGGGCCAACGTCCTGACTTTC
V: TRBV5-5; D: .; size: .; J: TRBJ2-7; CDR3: CASSFLPTWEQYF; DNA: TGTGCCAGCAGCTTCCTTCCGACCTGGGAGCAGTACTTC
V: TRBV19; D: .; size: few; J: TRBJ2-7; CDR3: CASRGMTAFYEQYF; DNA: TGTGCCAGTAGGGGGATGACAGCCTTCTACGAGCAGTACTTC
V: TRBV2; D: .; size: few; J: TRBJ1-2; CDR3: CASRDSLGGYGYTF; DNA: TGTGCCAGCAGGGACTCACTCGGCGGCTATGGCTACACCTTC
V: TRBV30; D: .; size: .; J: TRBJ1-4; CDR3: CAWSVTGRIGKLFF; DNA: TGTGCCTGGAGTGTAACGGGACGGATAGGAAAACTGTTTTTT
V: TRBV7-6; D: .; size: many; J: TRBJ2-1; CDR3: CASSLAGGHNEQFF; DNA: TGTGCCAGCAGCTTAGCGGGCGGACACAATGAGCAGTTCTTC
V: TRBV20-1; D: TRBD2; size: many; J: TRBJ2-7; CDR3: CSASNQGLNYEQYF; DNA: TGCAGTGCTAGTAATCAGGGACTAAACTACGAGCAGTACTTC